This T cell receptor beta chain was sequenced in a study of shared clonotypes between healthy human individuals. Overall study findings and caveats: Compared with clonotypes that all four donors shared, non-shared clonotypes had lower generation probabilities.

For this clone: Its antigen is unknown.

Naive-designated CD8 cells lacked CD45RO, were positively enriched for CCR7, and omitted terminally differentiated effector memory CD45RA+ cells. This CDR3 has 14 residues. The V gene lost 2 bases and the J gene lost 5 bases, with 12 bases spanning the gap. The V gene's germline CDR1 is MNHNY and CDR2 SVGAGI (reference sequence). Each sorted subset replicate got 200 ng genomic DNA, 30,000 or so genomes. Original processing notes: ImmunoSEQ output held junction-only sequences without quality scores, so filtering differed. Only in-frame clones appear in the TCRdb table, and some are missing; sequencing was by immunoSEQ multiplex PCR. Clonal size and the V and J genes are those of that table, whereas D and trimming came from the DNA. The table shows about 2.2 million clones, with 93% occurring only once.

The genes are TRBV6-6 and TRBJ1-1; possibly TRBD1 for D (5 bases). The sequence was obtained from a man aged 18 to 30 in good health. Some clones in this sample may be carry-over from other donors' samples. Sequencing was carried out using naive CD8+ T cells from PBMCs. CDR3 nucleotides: TGTGCCAGCAGTTACGGAGGGGAGGAAACTGAAGCTTTCTTT. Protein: CASSYGGEETEAFF.